This TCR beta chain was observed in a study of blood T cell repertoires in COVID-19. About the research overall: The United States, Italy and Spain supplied acute and convalescent COVID-19 samples.

In the authors' methods: The assay estimated nucleated cells by amplifying reference gene primers. Sequenced by immunoSEQ multiplex PCR; TCRdb stores in-frame clones only, minus some. V and J calls plus clone size are reproduced from that table; the DNA served to infer D and trimming. The sample has around 230,000 clones, 70% to 90% seen once. The ends lost 0 bases at V and 0 bases at J; junction bases unmatched: 10. The CDR3 loop spans 19 amino acids. Looked up from germline, CDR1 is MNHEY and CDR2 is SVGEGT. Those who participated ranged in age from about 18 to 89 years and resided in 24 US areas. The receptor was derived from a woman aged 40-49 years with acute COVID-19. The rearrangement links TRBV6-2 or TRBV6-3 to TRBJ2-2, with 7 bases lining up with TRBD2. Sequencing used PBMCs or T cells enriched from blood (not recorded which). The DNA for the CDR3 is TGTGCCAGCAGTTACTCGATCGGGTGGCGGGGGTCGAACACCGGGGAGCTGTTTTTT. Residues: CASSYSIGWRGSNTGELFF.